This TCR beta chain was observed in a study of cytomegalovirus exposure and HLA in healthy donors. Donors in the study were healthy people who gave bone marrow. Points on this clone: Antigen specificity is unknown.

Amplification used 60 Vbeta primers and 13 Jbeta primers. As processed by the authors: Unique TCR beta chains numbered 60 million to 100 million in a later analysis, with around 12 million shared. Sequencing was performed with immunoSEQ multiplex PCR; in TCRdb, only in-frame clones are kept and a portion is missing. D and trimming come from the DNA, and the V and J calls and clone size come from that table. The data hold around 150,000 clones, with around 79% observed a single time. Trimming at V came to 4 bases and at J to 1 base, leaving 2 bases not matched to a gene. From germline, CDR1 is SNHLY and CDR2 FYNNEI. This CDR3 comprises 15 residues. Study-level findings and limits: In all likelihood, a cluster of highly shared sequence variants was a sequencing artifact. Sequencing depth across donors, presence/absence analyses assumed, was roughly uniform.

Material for sequencing was PBMCs. V is TRBV2 and J is TRBJ2-3; TRBD2 matches 10 bases. The clonotype originates from a woman aged 45-60 years in good health and CMV-seropositive. CDR3: CASSGLAGGTDTQYF. DNA for the CDR3: TGTGCCAGCAGTGGGCTAGCGGGGGGCACAGATACGCAGTATTTT.